This T cell receptor (beta chain) was recovered during a study of T cells in localized non-small cell lung cancer. General study results and limits: Appearances in adjacent lung were noted for a median about 50 of the top 100 tumor clones. Tumor trailed uninvolved adjacent lung in T cell clonality, which peaked there. One tumor region alone was sequenced, and heterogeneity therefore remains possible.

J gave up 5 bases and V 2 bases, and 3 bases lay outside the gene matches. This CDR3 is 15 amino acids long. Germline V gene data show CDR1 as KGHSY and CDR2 as FQNENV. TCRdb keeps only in-frame clones here, not all; method: immunoSEQ multiplex PCR. This sample has roughly 9,600 clones, with 80% to 95% found just once. This clone was recorded once. The antigen is unknown. Sequencing used peripheral blood, obtained before any cancer treatment. The genes are TRBV16 and TRBJ1-4; 9 positions agree with TRBD1. The TCR sequence derives from a male donor aged 60 or over with stage III squamous cell lung carcinoma. CDR3 sequence reads: CASSQTGTGNEKLFF. The CDR3 DNA reads as TGTGCCAGCAGCCAAACCGGGACAGGGAATGAAAAACTGTTTTTT.